This T cell receptor (beta chain) was obtained from a study of PD-1 blockade in classical Hodgkin lymphoma. Overall study results and limits: It was reported that newly diagnosed patients had less baseline TCR diversity than healthy donors.

TCRdb keeps only in-frame clones here, not all; method: immunoSEQ multiplex PCR. Here the sample spans 25,000 to 40,000 clones, approximately 70% being singletons. Time point given: cycle 4 day 1 (C4D1), after five to seven weeks of nivolumab. Each patient experienced a relapse that followed autologous stem cell transplantation, and brentuximab vedotin exposure varied. The germline V gene has CDR1 LNHNV and CDR2 YYDKDF (reference sequence). The ends were cut back, 5 bases at V and 0 bases at J, with 10 bases in the middle. CDR3 length equals 14 residues. Points on this clone: What it binds is not known.

Sequenced material: peripheral blood mononuclear cells (PBMCs), taken before the fourth cycle of nivolumab. This receptor was identified in a human donor with classical Hodgkin lymphoma. V is TRBV15 and J is TRBJ1-2; D unresolved. For the CDR3, the DNA is TGTGCCACCAGCCCCCACAGTGCTAACTATGGCTACACCTTC. This gives the protein CATSPHSANYGYTF.